The rows below give T cell receptor beta chains drawn from one sample of a study of blood T cell repertoires in COVID-19. The table came from immunoSEQ multiplex PCR; TCRdb's copy has only in-frame clones and leaves some out. The data hold more than 95,000 clones, with more than 70% observed a single time. The sequencing sample was made of peripheral blood. These receptor sequences come from a human donor in a cohort sampled during active COVID-19. The CDR3 runs from the conserved cysteine through the conserved F or W. The order of the fields is clone size, D gene, V gene, J gene, CDR3 length, CDR3 protein, CDR3 DNA. The D gene is left open where the match is weak. The size of a clone is reported for some rows only, either as once, few or many, or as a class for expanded clones.

abundance: .
d_gene: TRBD2
v_gene: TRBV5-4
j_gene: TRBJ2-1
len: 15
CDR3aa: CASSRIAGGHDEQFF
CDR3nt: TGTGCCAGCAGCCGGATAGCGGGGGGGCACGATGAGCAGTTCTTC

abundance: .
d_gene: TRBD2
v_gene: TRBV7-9
j_gene: TRBJ2-3
len: 17
CDR3aa: CASSLGAGGPFADTQYF
CDR3nt: TGTGCCAGCAGCTTGGGGGCGGGAGGGCCTTTTGCAGATACGCAGTATTTT

abundance: .
d_gene: TRBD1
v_gene: TRBV15
j_gene: TRBJ2-7
len: 15
CDR3aa: CATSRVPGQSSEQYF
CDR3nt: TGTGCCACCAGCAGAGTACCGGGACAGTCTAGTGAGCAGTACTTC

abundance: .
d_gene: TRBD2
v_gene: TRBV10-3
j_gene: TRBJ2-1
len: 14
CDR3aa: CAISESGGSHEQFF
CDR3nt: TGTGCCATCAGTGAGTCGGGCGGGAGCCATGAGCAGTTCTTC

abundance: once
d_gene: TRBD2
v_gene: TRBV4-1
j_gene: TRBJ2-1
len: 17
CDR3aa: CASSYATGGGLGNEQFF
CDR3nt: TGCGCCAGCAGCTACGCAACGGGGGGGGGCCTAGGCAATGAGCAGTTCTTC

abundance: .
d_gene: .
v_gene: TRBV9
j_gene: TRBJ2-2
len: 14
CDR3aa: CASTRDKSTGELFF
CDR3nt: TGTGCCAGCACCCGGGACAAGAGCACCGGGGAGCTGTTTTTT

abundance: .
d_gene: TRBD1
v_gene: TRBV5-1
j_gene: TRBJ2-3
len: 14
CDR3aa: CASSSGQGIDTQYF
CDR3nt: TGCGCCAGCAGCTCGGGACAGGGGATAGATACGCAGTATTTT

abundance: once
d_gene: TRBD1
v_gene: TRBV6-5
j_gene: TRBJ1-2
len: 15
CDR3aa: CASSNGQEPLYGYTF
CDR3nt: TGTGCCAGCAGTAATGGACAGGAGCCCCTTTATGGCTACACCTTC

abundance: .
d_gene: TRBD1
v_gene: TRBV28
j_gene: TRBJ1-6
len: 15
CDR3aa: CASSSRQGNNSPLHF
CDR3nt: TGTGCCAGCAGTTCGAGACAGGGCAATAATTCACCCCTCCACTTT

abundance: once
d_gene: TRBD1
v_gene: TRBV27
j_gene: TRBJ2-7
len: 15
CDR3aa: CASSLDWDRTYEQYF
CDR3nt: TGTGCCAGCAGTTTAGACTGGGACAGGACCTACGAGCAGTACTTC

abundance: .
d_gene: .
v_gene: TRBV6-4
j_gene: TRBJ2-1
len: 15
CDR3aa: CASSHGQGGGNEQFF
CDR3nt: TGTGCCAGCAGCCACGGACAGGGAGGGGGCAATGAGCAGTTCTTC